This T cell receptor beta chain was identified during a study of T-cell reconstitution after alpha-beta-depleted transplantation in children. The CDR3 covers 15 residues. Germline V gene data show CDR1 as MDHEN and CDR2 as SYDVKM. TCRbeta library preparation incorporated unique molecular identifiers. TCRdb recomputed calls from the PCR reads with MiXCR, one row per CDR3 protein. The sample yields around 240,000 distinct CDR3 sequences, approximately 8.9% seen once. This clonotype was seen repeatedly, ten times or more. The antigen remains unidentified. The junction differs from germline at one of its ends, possibly a read error. Study conclusions and caveats: One year post-transplant, T-cell counts and diversity were largely derived from T cells produced anew. The study traced high day-60 TCRbeta diversity in some patients to surviving recipient T cells and thymic progenitors. Several hundred rapidly expanded clones from non-depleted graft cells reportedly supplied alpha-beta T cells about two months post-transplant.

This clonotype was obtained from a male patient younger than 18 who had a stem cell transplant for acute lymphoblastic leukemia, so the T cells may come from the graft donor. The V gene is TRBV28, the J gene TRBJ2-7; 9 positions agree with TRBD2. The sample consisted of PBMCs, mostly from graft donor cells, taken 180 days after TCRalphabeta/CD19-depleted stem cell transplant. CDR3 sequence: CASSPVAGDPGGFHF. Written as DNA, the CDR3 is TGTGCCAGCAGCCCTGTAGCGGGAGACCCCGGGGGTTTTCACTTC.